The 15 T cell receptor beta chains reported below all come from one sample, sequenced in a study of blood T cell repertoires in COVID-19. Generated by immunoSEQ multiplex PCR, the TCRdb table keeps only in-frame clones and is missing some. In the table there are around 250,000 clones, about nine tenths of which are singletons. What was sequenced was peripheral blood. These receptors came from a woman aged 25 to 39 with active or convalescent COVID-19.

This clone appeared a single time. This chain joins TRBV30 and TRBJ2-3; TRBD2 matches 9 bases. This CDR3 has 15 amino acids. The V gene's germline CDR1 is GTSNPN and CDR2 SVGIG (reference sequence). The V segment lost 1 base and the J segment 1 base; nucleotides outside the gene matches: 3. This chain's CDR3 is CAWSAIAGGTDTQYF. DNA for the CDR3: TGTGCCTGGAGTGCCATAGCGGGGGGCACAGATACGCAGTATTTT. The full variable domain, in which reference TRBV30 and TRBJ2-3 provide the parts outside the CDR3, is SQTIHQWPATLVQPVGSPLSLECTVEGTSNPNLYWYRQAAGRGLQLLFYSVGIGQISSEVPQNLSASRPQDRQFILSSKKLLLSDSGFYLCAWSAIAGGTDTQYFGPGTRLTVL.

The chain uses TRBV2 and TRBJ1-1, with D hard to call. With 4 bases removed from V and 6 bases from J, the gap between germline ends came to 12 bases. Per germline, CDR1 SNHLY and CDR2 FYNNEI. This CDR3 spans 13 amino acids. The CDR3 spells CASSGSVIPEAFF. The CDR3 nucleotides read TGTGCCAGCAGTGGATCGGTTATCCCTGAAGCTTTCTTT.

The chain recombines TRBV10-1 with TRBJ1-5; D might be TRBD1 (6 bases). Looked up from germline, CDR1 is WNHNN and CDR2 is SYGVQD (reference sequence). The CDR3 covers 14 residues. Trimming removed 7 bases at V and 4 bases at J, with 14 bases between. The CDR3 region is CASNRAYGNQPQHF. The CDR3 coding sequence is TGCGCCAGCAACAGGGCATATGGGAATCAGCCCCAGCATTTT.

The gene calls are TRBV6-2 or TRBV6-3 and TRBJ2-7; D perhaps matches TRBD2 (7 bases). The V gene's germline CDR1 is MNHEY and CDR2 SVGEGT. The germline V and J ends were trimmed by 2 bases and 2 bases, with 16 bases remaining between them. The CDR3 totals 16 residues. CDR3 nucleotides: TGTGCCAGCAGTTACCCTTGGCGGGGGCCGCCCTACGAGCAGTACTTC. Protein sequence: CASSYPWRGPPYEQYF.

The CDR3 region is CASKGREGGNSPLHF. DNA for the CDR3: TGTGCCAGCAAAGGCAGGGAAGGGGGTAATTCACCCCTCCACTTT. V usage is TRBV2 and J usage is TRBJ1-6; maybe TRBD1 (6 bases). CDR1 and CDR2 (germline): SNHLY, FYNNEI. CDR3 size: 15 residues. Trimming took off 7 bases at V and 6 bases at J, with 16 bases between the two ends.

This clone was observed a few times. J is TRBJ1-3 and V is TRBV7-9; no reliable D call. V was cut by 5 bases and J by 7 bases, with 21 bases left in between. The CDR3 sequence is 16 residues long. Looked up from germline, CDR1 is SEHNR and CDR2 is FQNEAQ (reference sequence). The CDR3 nucleotides are TGTGCCAGCAGCCCAAGCCTTGGGCGGGGAGTCAACACCATATATTTT. Translation gives CASSPSLGRGVNTIYF.

CDR3 bases: TGTGCCAGCAGCTTCCGGGACAGCCTTAATCCGAACACTGAAGCTTTCTTT. Translated, it gives CASSFRDSLNPNTEAFF. The rearrangement joins TRBV9 to TRBJ1-1; TRBD1 agrees at 7 bases. Germline CDR1 SGDLS, CDR2 YYNGEE. The CDR3 runs to 17 residues. Trimming removed 4 bases from V and 1 base from J; junction bases left unmatched: 13.

The gene calls are TRBV15 and TRBJ1-1, with no clear D. Trimming removed 1 base at V and 1 base at J, with 7 bases between. The CDR3 length is 14 residues. Germline CDR1 is LNHNV and CDR2 is YYDKDF (reference sequence). The CDR3 sequence is CATSRVGTNTEAFF. The CDR3 coding sequence is TGTGCCACCAGCAGAGTCGGTACGAACACTGAAGCTTTCTTT. The full variable domain, in which reference TRBV15 and TRBJ1-1 provide the parts outside the CDR3, is DAMVIQNPRYQVTQFGKPVTLSCSQTLNHNVMYWYQQKSSQAPKLLFHYYDKDFNNEADTPDNFQSRRPNTSFCFLDIRSPGLGDTAMYLCATSRVGTNTEAFFGQGTRLTVV.

The rearrangement links TRBV14 to TRBJ2-3, with 7 bases aligning to TRBD2. The V gene's germline CDR1 is SGHDN and CDR2 FVKESK. The CDR3 sequence is 18 residues long. The V and J ends lost 0 bases and 6 bases, in that order; junction bases with no gene match: 15. The CDR3 sequence: CASSQDPSGAGLPDTQYF. CDR3 bases: TGTGCCAGCAGCCAAGATCCCTCTGGAGCGGGGTTGCCGGATACGCAGTATTTT.

The rearrangement uses TRBV27 and TRBJ2-2, with 9 bases fitting TRBD1. The trim removed 6 bases at V and 3 bases at J, leaving 8 bases unmatched. Germline-derived CDR1 and CDR2 are MNHEY and SMNVEV (reference sequence). This CDR3 is built from 16 residues. CDR3 protein: CASREQGARDTGELFF. In DNA, the CDR3 is TGTGCCAGCAGGGAACAGGGGGCGCGGGACACCGGGGAGCTGTTTTTT.

The J gene is TRBJ1-6, the V gene TRBV18, with D unclear. Germline CDR1 is KGHSH and CDR2 is LQKENI. This CDR3 spans 15 amino acids. V was shortened by 6 bases and J by 1 base, with 10 bases between the two germline ends. The CDR3 DNA reads as TGTGCCAGCTCGCCCGGGAGTTCCTATAATTCACCCCTCCACTTT. Protein sequence: CASSPGSSYNSPLHF.

The CDR3: CASSPLVGGPQHF. DNA of the CDR3: TGTGCCAGCAGCCCCCTTGTGGGGGGGCCCCAGCATTTT. The genes are TRBV3-1 (or the pseudogene TRBV3-2) and TRBJ1-5; perhaps TRBD1 as D (5 bases). CDR1 and CDR2 from the germline V gene are LGHDT and YNNKEL (reference sequence). The CDR3 runs to 13 residues. V lost 4 bases to trimming and J lost 9 bases, with 13 bases between them.

The CDR3 coding sequence is TGTGCCAGCAGTTACCCGGGGGTAACAAAGTACTTC. Residues: CASSYPGVTKYF. The rearrangement uses TRBV7-2 and TRBJ2-7; D is perhaps TRBD2 (6 bases). This CDR3 has 12 amino acids. The V end lost 6 bases, the J end lost 11 bases, and 17 bases lay between the germline ends. CDR1 is SGHTA and CDR2 is FQGNSA in the germline V gene.

V usage is TRBV28 and J usage is TRBJ1-2; 7 nucleotides align to TRBD1. Looked up from germline, CDR1 is MDHEN and CDR2 is SYDVKM. The CDR3 runs to 16 residues. J lost 4 bases, V lost 5 bases, and 13 bases had no gene match. The CDR3 DNA follows: TGTGCCAGCAGTAGCACCGGGACAGAGCGCCTCTATGGCTACACCTTC. Translated, it gives CASSSTGTERLYGYTF.

This CDR3 is CASSQARGGNGYTF. The CDR3 coding sequence is TGTGCCAGCAGCCAAGCCCGGGGGGGGAATGGCTACACCTTC. The chain combines TRBV3-1 (or the pseudogene TRBV3-2) with TRBJ1-2; weak D call: TRBD1 (5 bases). V lost 1 base and J lost 6, with 12 bases in between. Germline CDR1 and CDR2: LGHDT and YNNKEL (reference sequence). The CDR3 runs 14 residues.